The sequence of this T cell receptor beta chain was determined in a study of regulatory T cells in long-lasting Graves disease. According to the study, TCR beta libraries were built with iRepertoire HTBI primers and CDR3-region Arm-PCR. TCRdb ran MiXCR on the multiplex PCR reads and lists one entry per CDR3 protein. The repertoire holds around 250,000 distinct CDR3 sequences, approximately 18% seen once, with 14% in the top ten. To note about this clonotype: Its target is not known. This may be a read error, as it is one base from a much larger clone.

The germline V gene has CDR1 SGHTA and CDR2 FQGNSA. CDR3 length: 17 amino acids. Findings of the study overall: Favored usage of TRBV28, TRBJ1-2 and TRBJ2-5 was recorded in persistent disease.

The time point denotes: newly diagnosed GD, antithyroid drugs for less than 3 months. Extracted PBMC RNA gave rise to the TCR library. Separately, the same data were catalogued under a study of T cells in Graves' hyperthyroidism and ophthalmopathy. Turning to that study: When ophthalmopathy did not progress within 18 months, Graves' hyperthyroidism was considered stable. Recently diagnosed hyperthyroidism of less than 2 months' duration affected patients aged 18 to 65.

This sequence was found in a woman aged 25 to 45 with Graves disease. The sample was peripheral blood mononuclear cells (PBMCs), taken at new diagnosis, from a patient treated with antithyroid drugs. The chain is built from TRBV7-2 and TRBJ2-2; 7 bases are a match to TRBD2. The CDR3 is CASSLFRAGRNAGELFF. CDR3 bases: TGTGCCAGCAGCTTATTTCGAGCGGGGAGGAACGCCGGGGAGCTGTTTTTT.